The 5 T cell receptor beta chains below all came from one sample that was sequenced in a study of T cells in Graves' hyperthyroidism and ophthalmopathy. Amplified TCR beta CDR3 regions came from RNA transcripts. TCR CDR3 regions were first amplified by RT-PCR with HTBI primers. MiXCR, applied by TCRdb to the multiplex PCR reads, yields one record per CDR3 protein. Among hundreds of thousands of distinct CDR3 sequences listed, around 39% were seen once. Source material: blood. The receptors originated from a man between 18 and 35 years old with Graves' hyperthyroidism.

This clonotype was observed many times. The chain links TRBV2 to TRBJ2-5; a weak D match, TRBD1 (6 bases). V was cut by 7 bases and J by 5 bases, with 17 bases left in between. Germline CDR1 and CDR2: SNHLY and FYNNEI. The CDR3 sequence is 14 residues long. The CDR3 coding sequence is TGTGCCAGCAACCACGACAGGCACATGGAGACCCAGTACTTC. This translates into CASNHDRHMETQYF. The full variable domain, completed using reference TRBV2 and TRBJ2-5, is EPEVTQTPSHQVTQMGQEVILRCVPISNHLYFYWYRQILGQKVEFLVSFYNNEISEKSEIFDDQFSVERPDGSNFTLKIRSTKLEDSAMYFCASNHDRHMETQYFGPGTRLLVL.

This clonotype was seen repeatedly, ten times or more. This rearrangement joins TRBV12-3 or TRBV12-4 to TRBJ1-5, with TRBD1 matching 7 bases. J lost 5 bases, V lost 6 bases, and 7 bases had no gene match. This CDR3 is built from 14 residues. In nucleotides, the CDR3 is TGTGCCAGCAGGCAGACAGGGTCACATCAGCCCCAGCATTTT. Amino acid sequence: CASRQTGSHQPQHF.

This clonotype turned up a few times. The chain has TRBV2 and TRBJ2-3; D assignment may be TRBD1 or TRBD2 (5 bases each). CDR1 and CDR2 (germline): SNHLY, FYNNEI. V shed 5 bases and J shed 3 bases, with 9 bases lying between them. CDR3 length: 13 amino acids. In DNA form, the CDR3 reads TGTGCCAGCAGTAAGGGACCTACAGATACGCAGTATTTT. It encodes CASSKGPTDTQYF.

This clonotype was recorded at least ten times. The chain's CDR3 is CASSRESNWGEKLFF. In DNA, the CDR3 is TGCGCCAGCAGCCGAGAAAGCAATTGGGGTGAAAAACTGTTTTTT. The genes are TRBV5-1 and TRBJ1-4; D gene uncertain. This CDR3 contains 15 residues. The V end was cut by 4 bases, the J end by 7 bases, with 17 bases between. Per germline, CDR1 SGHRS and CDR2 YFSETQ.

The rearrangement links TRBV10-3 to TRBJ1-5; 8 positions match TRBD1. The CDR3 is 15 residues long. Per germline, CDR1 ENHRY and CDR2 SYGVKD. V dropped 6 bases and J dropped 1; count of bases not matched to a gene: 5. CDR3 region: CAISGGQESNQPQHF. The DNA of the CDR3 is TGTGCCATCAGCGGGGGACAGGAAAGCAATCAGCCCCAGCATTTT.